This T cell receptor (beta chain) was observed in a study of T cells in Graves' hyperthyroidism and ophthalmopathy. This clonotype showed up many times. The CDR3 loop spans 16 amino acids. V lost 5 bases and J lost 0; bases outside the gene matches: 7. CDR1 SGHVS and CDR2 FQNEAQ come from the germline V gene. Thyroid ultrasound and orbital computed tomography, with clinical symptoms and serum thyroxine and TRAb, informed diagnoses. The investigators amplified TCR beta CDR3 regions from RNA transcripts. The TCR CDR3 first-round RT-PCR relied on the HTBI primer set. TCRdb ran MiXCR on the multiplex PCR reads and lists one entry per CDR3 protein. Among 280,000 or so distinct CDR3 sequences listed, 25% were seen once.

V is TRBV7-8 and J is TRBJ1-5; 7 bases map to TRBD1. Material for sequencing was blood. The sequence was obtained from a man aged 35-49 years with Graves' hyperthyroidism that later progressed to Graves' ophthalmopathy. The CDR3 region has the DNA TGTGCCAGCAGCCCTCTGACAGGGTATAGCAATCAGCCCCAGCATTTT. Protein: CASSPLTGYSNQPQHF.